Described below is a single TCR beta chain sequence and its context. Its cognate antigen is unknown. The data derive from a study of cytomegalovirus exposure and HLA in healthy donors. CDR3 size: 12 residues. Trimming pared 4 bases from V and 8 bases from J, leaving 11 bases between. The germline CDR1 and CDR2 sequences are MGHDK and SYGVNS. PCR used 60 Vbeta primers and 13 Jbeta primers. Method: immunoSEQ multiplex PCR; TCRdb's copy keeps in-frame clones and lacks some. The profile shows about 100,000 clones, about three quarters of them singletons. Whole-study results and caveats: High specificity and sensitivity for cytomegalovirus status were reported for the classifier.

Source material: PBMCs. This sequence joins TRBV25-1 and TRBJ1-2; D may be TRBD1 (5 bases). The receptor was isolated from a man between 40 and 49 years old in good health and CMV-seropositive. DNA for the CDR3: TGTGCCAGCAGTGTGGGGGGAGGGGGCTACACCTTC. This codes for CASSVGGGGYTF.